The clone carrying this TCR beta chain is labeled as medium-sized. These data originate in a study of circulating CD8 cells and anti-PD-1 response in melanoma. TCR libraries were prepared from roughly 15 ng of total RNA with the QIAseq Immune Repertoire TCR panel. TCRdb passed the reads through MiXCR, listing each CDR3 protein once. The sample has over 1,500 distinct CDR3 sequences, 6% to 8% seen once; the top ten hold over 6.5%. Live CD3+CD8+TCRalphabeta+ cells were sorted into four subsets by PD-1 and/or TIGIT. Germline assignment: CDR1 SGHTA and CDR2 FQGTGA. Trimming removed 3 bases from V and 1 base from J, with 9 bases in between. The CDR3 is 14 residues long.

Here the sequenced sample was CD8+ T cells from PBMCs, taken at baseline or after one month of anti-PD-1 therapy (not recorded which). This clonotype was obtained from a human donor with melanoma. The chain is built from TRBV7-3 and TRBJ1-1; D is unclear. The CDR3 nucleotides read TGTGCCAGCAGCTTTTCCACAGCGAACACTGAAGCTTTCTTT. It is translated as CASSFSTANTEAFF.